The clone carrying this TCR beta chain was seen repeatedly, ten times or more. Its specificity is unknown. The germline V gene encodes CDR1 WNHNN and CDR2 SYGVQD (reference sequence). Trimming stripped 6 bases from V and 3 bases from J, with 18 bases between. The length of the CDR3 is 17 residues. Individual cDNA molecules carried attached unique molecular identifiers. One entry per CDR3 protein results from TCRdb running MiXCR on the 5' RACE reads. The table has around 57,000 distinct CDR3 sequences, roughly 11% seen once. The sample belongs to a study of early T cells in non-severe SARS-CoV-2 infection. Background on the study: From unsorted whole blood, bulk RNA was sequenced, and the chains remained unpaired. Notes on the study in general: Matches to VDJdb favored anti-spike CD8 responses and missed private and CD4 specificities.

The chain uses TRBV10-1 and TRBJ1-6; a possible D gene is TRBD1 (6 bases). The sequence derives from an adult who was a healthcare worker with PCR-confirmed SARS-CoV-2 infection or an uninfected control (not recorded which). The sample consisted of whole blood. CDR3 nucleotide sequence: TGCGCCAGCAGGACGATACAGGGAATGAGCTATAATTCACCCCTCCACTTT. Protein product: CASRTIQGMSYNSPLHF.